This T cell receptor beta chain was recovered during a study of blood T cell repertoires in COVID-19. For the study at large: Acute and convalescent COVID-19 specimens originated in the United States, Italy and Spain. Nucleic acid was either cDNA or gDNA, and it came from T cells, B-cell-depleted T cells, or PBMCs.

V lost 0 bases and J lost 1, with 8 bases in between. The V gene's germline CDR1 is SGHKS and CDR2 YYEKEE (reference sequence). The CDR3 runs to 16 residues. In the authors' methods: For nucleated cells, counts were estimated from reference gene primer amplification. Clones were sequenced by immunoSEQ multiplex PCR, and TCRdb holds only the in-frame ones, with some missing. V, J and clone size were drawn from that table, and D and trimming were deduced from the DNA. The sample has about 140,000 clones, around nine tenths seen once. The sequenced sample consisted of peripheral blood. The V gene is TRBV5-5, the J gene TRBJ2-6; D is undetermined. This TCR was sampled from a man aged 45-65 years with active or convalescent COVID-19. In nucleotides, the CDR3 is TGTGCCAGCAGCTTGGCCGGCGGATCTGGGGCCAACGTCCTGACTTTC. Translation gives CASSLAGGSGANVLTF.